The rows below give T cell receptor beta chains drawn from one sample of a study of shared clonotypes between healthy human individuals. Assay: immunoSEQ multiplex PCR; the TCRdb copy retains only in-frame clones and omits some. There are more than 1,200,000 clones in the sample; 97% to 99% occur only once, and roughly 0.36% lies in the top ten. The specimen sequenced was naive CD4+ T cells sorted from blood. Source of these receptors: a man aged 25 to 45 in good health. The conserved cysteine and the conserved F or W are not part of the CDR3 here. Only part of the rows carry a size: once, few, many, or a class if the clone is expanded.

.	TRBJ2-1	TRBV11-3	ASSQGQGVYNEQF
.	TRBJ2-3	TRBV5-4	ASSLRLADTDTQY
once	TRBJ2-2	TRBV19	ASNLLANTGELF
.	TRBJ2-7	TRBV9	ASSPQTSGGLSYEQY
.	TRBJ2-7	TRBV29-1	SVEAGTCEQY
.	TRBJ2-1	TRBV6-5	ASSYSTVDSYNEQF
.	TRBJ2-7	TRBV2	AGLAGHSYEQY
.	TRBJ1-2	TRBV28	ASSSLGGAYGYT
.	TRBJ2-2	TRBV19	ASSSGPVNTGELF
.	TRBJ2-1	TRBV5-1	ASSLGGLAGGYNEQF
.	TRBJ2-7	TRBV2	AMGGDRLAPAVEQY
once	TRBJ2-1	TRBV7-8	ASSLHVEEQF
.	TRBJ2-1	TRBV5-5	ASSLGLAGTISYNEQF
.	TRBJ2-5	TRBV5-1	ASSLGHGEGAQY
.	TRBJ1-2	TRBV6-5	ASSSTTGNPYRGYT
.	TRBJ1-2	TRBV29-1	SATGKSNYGYT